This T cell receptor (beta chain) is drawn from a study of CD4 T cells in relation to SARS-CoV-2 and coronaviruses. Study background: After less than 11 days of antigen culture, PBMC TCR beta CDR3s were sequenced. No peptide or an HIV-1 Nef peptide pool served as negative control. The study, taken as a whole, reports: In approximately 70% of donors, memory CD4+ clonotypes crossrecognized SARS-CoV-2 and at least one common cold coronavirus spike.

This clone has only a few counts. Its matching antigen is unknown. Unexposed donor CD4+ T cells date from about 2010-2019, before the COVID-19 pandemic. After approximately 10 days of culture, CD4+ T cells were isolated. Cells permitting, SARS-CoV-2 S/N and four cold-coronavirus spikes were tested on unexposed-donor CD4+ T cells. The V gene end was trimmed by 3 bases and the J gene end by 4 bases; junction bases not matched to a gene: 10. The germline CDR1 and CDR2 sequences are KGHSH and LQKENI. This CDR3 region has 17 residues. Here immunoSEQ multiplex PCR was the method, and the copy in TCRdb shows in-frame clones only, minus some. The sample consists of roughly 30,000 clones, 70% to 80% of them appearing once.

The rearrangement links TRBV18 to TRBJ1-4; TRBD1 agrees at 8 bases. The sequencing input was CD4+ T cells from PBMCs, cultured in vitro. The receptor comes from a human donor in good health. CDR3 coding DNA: TGTGCCAGCTCACCGACCTTCGACAGGGGCCTTAATGAAAAACTGTTTTTT. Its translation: CASSPTFDRGLNEKLFF.